What follows describes a single T cell receptor (beta chain). This entry belongs to a study of CD8 T cells in Susac syndrome. Random hexamers were used to reverse transcribe roughly 0.45 to 1 ug of RNA. The method of amplification for TCR beta CDR3 was immunoSEQ multiplex PCR, covering 54 Vbeta and 13 Jbeta. Each CDR3 protein is one row after TCRdb ran MiXCR on the immunoSEQ multiplex PCR reads. The table includes just over 150,000 distinct CDR3 sequences, roughly 94% detected once. TCR beta was sequenced from blood CD8+ and CD4+ T cells. The source material was CD8+ T cells from PBMCs. This receptor was obtained from a human donor with multiple sclerosis.

The CDR3 DNA follows: TGTGCCACCAGCTCAAGGGACAGGCCTTCCTACAATGAGCAGTTCTTC. Translation: CATSSRDRPSYNEQFF. This rearrangement joins TRBV15 to TRBJ2-1; 8 bases agree with TRBD1. Germline CDR1 reads LNHNV; CDR2 reads YYDKDF (reference sequence). With V trimmed by 5 bases and J by 1 base, 7 bases remained unmatched. The CDR3 is 16 residues long.